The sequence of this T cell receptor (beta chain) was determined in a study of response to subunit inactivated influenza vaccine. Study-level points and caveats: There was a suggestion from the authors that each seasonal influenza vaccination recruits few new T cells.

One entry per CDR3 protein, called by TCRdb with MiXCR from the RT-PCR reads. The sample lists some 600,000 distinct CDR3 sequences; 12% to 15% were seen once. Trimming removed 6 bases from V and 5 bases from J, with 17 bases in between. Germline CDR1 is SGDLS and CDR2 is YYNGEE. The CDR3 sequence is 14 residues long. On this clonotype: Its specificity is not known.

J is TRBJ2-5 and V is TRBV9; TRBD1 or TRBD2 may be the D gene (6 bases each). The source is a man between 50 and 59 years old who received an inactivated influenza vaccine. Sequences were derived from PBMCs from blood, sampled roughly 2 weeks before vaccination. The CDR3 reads CASTSGRGAETQYF. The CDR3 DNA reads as TGTGCCAGCACCTCAGGAAGGGGGGCCGAGACCCAGTACTTC.